The clone carrying this T cell receptor beta chain was found a few times. Its antigen is not identified. Trimming pared 3 bases from V and 0 bases from J, leaving 12 bases between. Germline V gives CDR1 ENHRY, CDR2 SYGVKD. CDR3 length equals 15 residues. These data come from a study of cytomegalovirus exposure and HLA in healthy donors. Both 60 Vbeta primers and 13 Jbeta primers went into the PCR. This table comes from immunoSEQ multiplex PCR, and its TCRdb copy is limited to in-frame clones, with some not included. The sample lists fewer than 200,000 clones, approximately 80% occurring once. Whole-study results and caveats: Trimming of TCR beta V- and J-genes showed a link, identified in a later analysis, to a missense DCLRE1C variant.

Sequencing was carried out using PBMCs. The chain recombines TRBV10-3 with TRBJ2-7, with TRBD1 as a possible D gene (5 bases). The origin of this receptor is a woman between 45 and 60 years old in good health and CMV-seropositive. This CDR3 is CAISDFDRSSYEQYF. CDR3 nucleotide sequence: TGTGCCATCAGTGATTTCGACAGAAGCTCCTACGAGCAGTACTTC.